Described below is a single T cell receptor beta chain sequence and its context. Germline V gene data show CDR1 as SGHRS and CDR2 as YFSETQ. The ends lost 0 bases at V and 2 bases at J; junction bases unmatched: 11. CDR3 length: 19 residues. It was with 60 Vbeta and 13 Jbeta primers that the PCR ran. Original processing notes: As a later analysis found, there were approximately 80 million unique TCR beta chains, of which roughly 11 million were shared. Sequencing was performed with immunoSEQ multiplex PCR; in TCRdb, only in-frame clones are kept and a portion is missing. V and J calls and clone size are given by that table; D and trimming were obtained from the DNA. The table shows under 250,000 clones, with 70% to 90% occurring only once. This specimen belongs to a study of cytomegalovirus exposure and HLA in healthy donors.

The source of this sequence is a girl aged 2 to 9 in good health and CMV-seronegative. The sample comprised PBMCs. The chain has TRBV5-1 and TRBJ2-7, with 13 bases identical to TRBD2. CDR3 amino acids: CASSLAKTGTSGAAYEQYF. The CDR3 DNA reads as TGCGCCAGCAGCTTGGCGAAGACCGGGACTAGCGGGGCCGCCTACGAGCAGTACTTC.